These T cell receptor beta chains were read from a single sample in a study of shared clonotypes between healthy human individuals. Assay used: immunoSEQ multiplex PCR; TCRdb lists only in-frame clones, some missing. Of over 400,000 clones detected, roughly 80% appear once; the ten largest clones hold roughly 13%. Sample: PBMCs. Receptors were obtained from a woman between 40 and 55 years old in good health. Some clones in this sample may be carry-over from other donors' samples. The CDR3 runs from the conserved cysteine through the conserved F or W. The D gene is left open where the match is weak. Not every row has a clone size; where given, it reads once, few, many or a size class.

NA	TRBD1	TRBV18	TRBJ1-1	TGTGCCAGCTCACCACGGGTCACGGACAGGGCGGGCACTGAAGCTTTCTTT	CASSPRVTDRAGTEAFF
NA	NA	TRBV28	TRBJ2-2	TGTGCCAGCAGTTTACCGGGGGCAAGCACCGGGGAGCTGTTTTTT	CASSLPGASTGELFF
few	NA	TRBV14	TRBJ2-7	TGTGCCAGCAGCCAAGTTGGCAGACAGCCCCTCAAGCAGTACTTC	CASSQVGRQPLKQYF
NA	TRBD1	TRBV7-9	TRBJ1-5	TGTGCCAGCAGCCTCAGAGGGGGCAACAATCAGCCCCAGCATTTT	CASSLRGGNNQPQHF
few	TRBD1	TRBV7-9	TRBJ2-7	TGTGCCAGCAGCTTAGCAGGGACAGGCTACGAGCAGTACTTC	CASSLAGTGYEQYF
once	NA	TRBV27	TRBJ1-4	TGTGCCAGCAGACCCCGACAAGCTTTTAATGAAAAACTGTTTTTT	CASRPRQAFNEKLFF
NA	NA	TRBV6-6	TRBJ2-7	TGTGCCAGCAGTTACCGTGGGCAGGGGACTCCTGAGCAGTACTTC	CASSYRGQGTPEQYF
NA	NA	TRBV10-3	TRBJ2-5	TGTGCCATCAGTGAGTTCCAAGAGACCCAGTACTTC	CAISEFQETQYF
once	NA	TRBV7-9	TRBJ1-2	TGTGCCAGCAGCTTAGAAAGTTGGCCCCGCCGAGGCTACACCTTC	CASSLESWPRRGYTF
NA	TRBD2	TRBV10-1	TRBJ2-7	TGCGCCAGCAGCCCTAGCGGGCAGCCGTCCGAGCAGTACTTC	CASSPSGQPSEQYF
NA	TRBD2	TRBV6-1	TRBJ2-1	TGTGCCAGCAGTGTAACTAGCGGGAGTTTGACTGAGCAGTTCTTC	CASSVTSGSLTEQFF
NA	NA	TRBV6-5	TRBJ2-5	TGTGCCAGCAGTTTCACCGGGCCTCAAGAGACCCAGTACTTC	CASSFTGPQETQYF
NA	NA	TRBV2	TRBJ2-7	TGTGCCAGCAGCGATACAGGCCTAGGCAACTTC	CASSDTGLGNF
NA	NA	TRBV11-1	TRBJ2-2	TGTGCCAGCAGCTTACTTGCGGCGAACACCGGGGAGCTGTTTTTT	CASSLLAANTGELFF
NA	NA	TRBV7-8	TRBJ1-1	TGTGCCAGCAGCGCACAGGGACAAATGAACACTGAAGCTTTCTTT	CASSAQGQMNTEAFF
NA	NA	TRBV18	TRBJ1-5	TGTGCCAGCTCATTAACAACCAGCAATCAGCCCCAGCATTTT	CASSLTTSNQPQHF
NA	NA	TRBV4-1	TRBJ2-7	TGCGCCAGCAGCCCCCGGGACGCTTCCTACGAGCAGTACTTC	CASSPRDASYEQYF
NA	TRBD2	TRBV5-1	TRBJ2-5	TGCGCCAGCAGCCGGACTAGCGGGAGTAGTGCGGGAGAGACCCAGTACTTC	CASSRTSGSSAGETQYF
once	NA	TRBV15	TRBJ1-2	TGTGCCACCAGCAGTGACAGGAACTATGGCTACACCTTC	CATSSDRNYGYTF
NA	NA	TRBV30	TRBJ2-3	TGTGCCGGGGACTTTTTCCCCCGCGCAGATACGCAGTATTTT	CAGDFFPRADTQYF
many	TRBD1	TRBV2	TRBJ1-1	TGTGCCAGCAGTGAAGCGCAGGGGGGGGCGAACACTGAAGCTTTCTTT	CASSEAQGGANTEAFF
NA	NA	TRBV2	TRBJ2-3	TGTGCCAGCAATTGGGACAAGAGCACAGATACGCAGTATTTT	CASNWDKSTDTQYF
NA	TRBD1	TRBV28	TRBJ1-2	TGTGCCAGCAGTCTCACACAGGGGATTGGGTATGGCTACACCTTC	CASSLTQGIGYGYTF
NA	TRBD2	TRBV19	TRBJ2-1	TGTGCCAGTAGTATAGTTCCGGGAGGGCCCAATGAGCAGTTCTTC	CASSIVPGGPNEQFF
NA	NA	TRBV18	TRBJ1-4	TGTGCCAGCTCACCACCGGGCCCGCAGGGTGAAAAACTGTTTTTT	CASSPPGPQGEKLFF
once	NA	TRBV12-5	TRBJ1-5	TGTGGTAATGAAGTCTGGGGGGATAGCAATCAGCCCCAGCATTTT	CGNEVWGDSNQPQHF
NA	TRBD2	TRBV11-2	TRBJ2-1	TGTGCCAGCAGCCCCACCCTAGCGGGCCCAGACAATGAGCAGTTCTTC	CASSPTLAGPDNEQFF
few	NA	TRBV27	TRBJ2-3	TGTGCCAGCACACGGGCAAATACGCAGTATTTT	CASTRANTQYF
NA	NA	TRBV7-2	TRBJ2-2	TGTGCCAGCAGCTTGAGGAGGATCGGGGAGCTGTTTTTT	CASSLRRIGELFF
NA	NA	TRBV7-9	TRBJ2-7	TGTGCCAGCAGCTTAGGCCTCCTCCCCGTGCAGTACTTC	CASSLGLLPVQYF
NA	NA	TRBV7-8	TRBJ2-7	TGTGCCAGCAGCTTAAGACAGGCCGCCTACGAGCAGTACTTC	CASSLRQAAYEQYF
few	NA	TRBV2	TRBJ1-2	TGTGCCAGCAACTCAGGGGCAAACTATGGCTACACCTTC	CASNSGANYGYTF
NA	NA	TRBV7-3	TRBJ2-5	TGTGCCAGCAGCTTAGCCCCCTCCCAAGAGACCCAGTACTTC	CASSLAPSQETQYF
NA	NA	TRBV7-2	TRBJ2-2	TGTGCCAGCAGCTATGGGACCACCGTGGGGACCGGGGAGCTGTTTTTT	CASSYGTTVGTGELFF
NA	TRBD2	TRBV27	TRBJ2-7	TGTGCCAGCAGTCCCCGCCGACTAGCCCCTAGCGAGCAGTACTTC	CASSPRRLAPSEQYF
NA	TRBD1	TRBV7-9	TRBJ2-7	TGTGCCAGCAGCTACTCCGGGACAGGGGGCAACGAGCAGTACTTC	CASSYSGTGGNEQYF
NA	NA	TRBV6-1	TRBJ1-5	TGTGCCAGCAGTGACGTTCTCTTCTCCGCGGGGAGCAATCAGCCCCAGCATTTT	CASSDVLFSAGSNQPQHF
NA	NA	TRBV18	TRBJ1-2	TGTGCCAGCTCAACCAGGGATTATGGCTACACCTTC	CASSTRDYGYTF